A selection of T cell receptor beta chains follows, all from one sample in a study. MiXCR was run by TCRdb on the 5' RACE reads, yielding one entry per CDR3 protein. The sample lists around 9,700 distinct CDR3 sequences, 13% to 15% seen once, with 2.5% to 3.5% in the top ten. The sequenced material came from Tregs sorted from blood. The source of these receptors is a female donor with breast cancer. The CDR3 runs from the conserved cysteine through the conserved F or W. The D gene is left open where the match is weak. Some rows mark clone size as missing; the rest say once, few, many or name a class of expanded clone.

J gene: TRBJ2-2; V gene: TRBV20-1; D gene: TRBD2; clone size: medium-sized; CDR3 protein: CSARSVLAGVAGELFF; CDR3 DNA: TGCAGTGCTAGGTCGGTACTAGCGGGAGTAGCCGGGGAGCTGTTTTTT
J gene: TRBJ2-1; V gene: TRBV7-9; D gene: -; clone size: many; CDR3 protein: CASSLARLGEQFF; CDR3 DNA: TGTGCCAGCAGCTTAGCCCGACTAGGCGAGCAGTTCTTC
J gene: TRBJ2-1; V gene: TRBV5-1; D gene: -; clone size: many; CDR3 protein: CASSFSFNFGYSYNEQFF; CDR3 DNA: TGCGCCAGCAGCTTCTCTTTTAATTTCGGATACTCCTACAATGAGCAGTTCTTC
J gene: TRBJ1-1; V gene: TRBV7-8; D gene: -; clone size: medium-sized; CDR3 protein: CASSQNQGNTEAFF; CDR3 DNA: TGTGCCAGCAGCCAAAACCAGGGGAACACTGAAGCTTTCTTT
J gene: TRBJ2-7; V gene: TRBV6-5; D gene: -; clone size: medium-sized; CDR3 protein: CASEHLNEQYF; CDR3 DNA: TGTGCCAGTGAGCACCTTAACGAGCAGTACTTC
J gene: TRBJ2-7; V gene: TRBV9; D gene: -; clone size: many; CDR3 protein: CASSPAVIDYEQYF; CDR3 DNA: TGTGCCAGCAGCCCGGCGGTGATAGACTACGAGCAGTACTTC
J gene: TRBJ2-1; V gene: TRBV5-1; D gene: -; clone size: many; CDR3 protein: CASSLDLNEQFF; CDR3 DNA: TGCGCCAGCAGCTTGGACCTCAATGAGCAGTTCTTC
J gene: TRBJ1-5; V gene: TRBV7-2; D gene: -; clone size: medium-sized; CDR3 protein: CASSLSGRQPQHF; CDR3 DNA: TGTGCCAGCAGCTTAAGCGGCCGACAGCCCCAGCATTTT
J gene: TRBJ2-1; V gene: TRBV20-1; D gene: -; clone size: medium-sized; CDR3 protein: CSGRSPGRLDNEQFF; CDR3 DNA: TGCAGTGGTCGTTCCCCGGGGCGTCTGGACAATGAGCAGTTCTTC
J gene: TRBJ2-7; V gene: TRBV2; D gene: -; clone size: -; CDR3 protein: CASSEEGGRYTYEQYF; CDR3 DNA: TGTGCCAGCAGTGAGGAGGGGGGCCGGTACACCTACGAGCAGTACTTC
J gene: TRBJ1-1; V gene: TRBV12-3/TRBV12-4; D gene: -; clone size: medium-sized; CDR3 protein: CATQQLKNTEAFF; CDR3 DNA: TGTGCCACCCAACAGCTGAAGAACACTGAAGCTTTCTTT
J gene: TRBJ2-7; V gene: TRBV29-1; D gene: TRBD2; clone size: many; CDR3 protein: CSVWDPGLAGGEQYF; CDR3 DNA: TGCAGCGTTTGGGATCCGGGACTAGCGGGAGGGGAGCAGTACTTC
J gene: TRBJ2-7; V gene: TRBV6-6; D gene: TRBD2; clone size: many; CDR3 protein: CASSYSPIAGSSYEQYF; CDR3 DNA: TGTGCCAGCAGTTACTCGCCAATAGCGGGAAGCTCCTACGAGCAGTACTTC
J gene: TRBJ2-1; V gene: TRBV7-9; D gene: TRBD2; clone size: many; CDR3 protein: CASSLQRELNEQFF; CDR3 DNA: TGTGCCAGCAGCTTACAGCGGGAGTTAAATGAGCAGTTCTTC
J gene: TRBJ1-2; V gene: TRBV7-2; D gene: TRBD1; clone size: medium-sized; CDR3 protein: CASSLAGRTGGAYTF; CDR3 DNA: TGTGCCAGCAGCTTAGCTGGGAGGACAGGGGGCGCTTACACCTTC
J gene: TRBJ2-2; V gene: TRBV12-3/TRBV12-4; D gene: TRBD2; clone size: many; CDR3 protein: CASSLLAGDPGELFF; CDR3 DNA: TGTGCCAGCAGTTTACTAGCGGGAGATCCCGGGGAGCTGTTTTTT
J gene: TRBJ2-3; V gene: TRBV24-1; D gene: TRBD1; clone size: -; CDR3 protein: CATSDPGQGGGDTQYF; CDR3 DNA: TGTGCCACCAGTGATCCGGGACAGGGAGGTGGAGATACGCAGTATTTT
J gene: TRBJ1-5; V gene: TRBV6-6; D gene: -; clone size: medium-sized; CDR3 protein: CASTRVSNQPQHF; CDR3 DNA: TGTGCCAGCACTAGAGTCAGCAATCAGCCCCAGCATTTT
J gene: TRBJ2-5; V gene: TRBV20-1; D gene: -; clone size: medium-sized; CDR3 protein: CSARDNFGTQQETQYF; CDR3 DNA: TGCAGTGCTAGAGATAATTTTGGGACGCAGCAAGAGACCCAGTACTTC
J gene: TRBJ1-2; V gene: TRBV7-2; D gene: -; clone size: medium-sized; CDR3 protein: CASSNRQVTYGYTF; CDR3 DNA: TGTGCCAGCAGCAACCGACAGGTTACTTATGGCTACACCTTC
J gene: TRBJ2-7; V gene: TRBV10-2; D gene: -; clone size: medium-sized; CDR3 protein: CASSEGSGVYEQYF; CDR3 DNA: TGCGCCAGCAGTGAGGGGTCAGGGGTCTACGAGCAGTACTTC
J gene: TRBJ2-7; V gene: TRBV20-1; D gene: TRBD2; clone size: medium-sized; CDR3 protein: CSATGASGRRSYEQYF; CDR3 DNA: TGCAGTGCCACGGGGGCTAGCGGGAGGCGCAGCTACGAGCAGTACTTC
J gene: TRBJ2-7; V gene: TRBV7-2; D gene: -; clone size: medium-sized; CDR3 protein: CASSLLLRASGEQYF; CDR3 DNA: TGTGCCAGCAGCTTACTCCTCAGGGCGTCCGGCGAGCAGTACTTC
J gene: TRBJ2-5; V gene: TRBV6-1; D gene: TRBD1; clone size: many; CDR3 protein: CASSAARDRGRAQYF; CDR3 DNA: TGTGCCAGCAGTGCCGCCCGGGACAGGGGCCGGGCCCAGTACTTC
J gene: TRBJ2-3; V gene: TRBV10-3; D gene: TRBD1; clone size: many; CDR3 protein: CAISGTGGTDTQYF; CDR3 DNA: TGTGCCATTTCCGGGACAGGGGGGACAGATACGCAGTATTTT
J gene: TRBJ1-2; V gene: TRBV6-5; D gene: -; clone size: medium-sized; CDR3 protein: CASRSSSGTPNYGYTF; CDR3 DNA: TGTGCCAGCAGATCTTCCTCCGGGACACCGAACTATGGCTACACCTTC
J gene: TRBJ2-5; V gene: TRBV6-9; D gene: TRBD1; clone size: few; CDR3 protein: CASSWSLGQRETQYF; CDR3 DNA: TGTGCCAGCAGTTGGTCCCTGGGACAGCGAGAGACCCAGTACTTC
J gene: TRBJ1-2; V gene: TRBV4-3; D gene: -; clone size: many; CDR3 protein: CASSQDSLSYGYTF; CDR3 DNA: TGCGCCAGCAGCCAAGATAGTTTAAGCTATGGCTACACCTTC
J gene: TRBJ1-2; V gene: TRBV7-9; D gene: -; clone size: medium-sized; CDR3 protein: CASTHGPGYTF; CDR3 DNA: TGTGCCAGCACCCATGGGCCCGGCTACACCTTC
J gene: TRBJ2-7; V gene: TRBV3-1; D gene: -; clone size: few; CDR3 protein: CASSQGPSVTYGQYF; CDR3 DNA: TGTGCCAGCAGCCAAGGGCCGTCTGTAACCTACGGGCAGTACTTC
J gene: TRBJ2-2; V gene: TRBV7-8; D gene: -; clone size: medium-sized; CDR3 protein: CASSLLRTTGELFF; CDR3 DNA: TGTGCCAGCAGCTTATTGAGGACCACCGGGGAGCTGTTTTTT
J gene: TRBJ1-2; V gene: TRBV2; D gene: -; clone size: many; CDR3 protein: CASHPGLNLYGYTF; CDR3 DNA: TGTGCCAGCCATCCGGGACTGAACCTTTATGGCTACACCTTC
J gene: TRBJ2-2; V gene: TRBV9; D gene: -; clone size: medium-sized; CDR3 protein: CASSPGGSYTGELFF; CDR3 DNA: TGTGCCAGCAGCCCAGGAGGGTCCTACACCGGGGAGCTGTTTTTT
J gene: TRBJ2-2; V gene: TRBV5-1; D gene: -; clone size: many; CDR3 protein: CASSSTGRPNTGELFF; CDR3 DNA: TGCGCCAGCAGCTCCACGGGGCGGCCGAACACCGGGGAGCTGTTTTTT
J gene: TRBJ1-1; V gene: TRBV5-1; D gene: -; clone size: medium-sized; CDR3 protein: CASSYDGITEAFF; CDR3 DNA: TGCGCCAGCAGCTACGACGGGATCACTGAAGCTTTCTTT
J gene: TRBJ2-1; V gene: TRBV3-1; D gene: -; clone size: many; CDR3 protein: CASSRTSRGNEQFF; CDR3 DNA: TGTGCCAGCAGCCGTACTAGCCGAGGCAATGAGCAGTTCTTC
J gene: TRBJ2-7; V gene: TRBV7-2; D gene: TRBD2; clone size: many; CDR3 protein: CASSSSGIWGEQYF; CDR3 DNA: TGTGCCAGCAGCTCAAGCGGGATCTGGGGCGAGCAGTACTTC
J gene: TRBJ2-5; V gene: TRBV12-3/TRBV12-4; D gene: -; clone size: few; CDR3 protein: CASSWRETQYF; CDR3 DNA: TGTGCCAGCAGTTGGCGAGAGACCCAGTACTTC
J gene: TRBJ1-2; V gene: TRBV20-1; D gene: TRBD1; clone size: many; CDR3 protein: CSARRPGGGGYTF; CDR3 DNA: TGCAGTGCCAGAAGACCAGGGGGCGGCGGCTACACCTTC
J gene: TRBJ2-1; V gene: TRBV2; D gene: -; clone size: few; CDR3 protein: CASDRGNEQFF; CDR3 DNA: TGTGCCAGCGACCGGGGGAATGAGCAGTTCTTC
J gene: TRBJ2-5; V gene: TRBV5-1; D gene: -; clone size: medium-sized; CDR3 protein: CASSLAVGMQETQYF; CDR3 DNA: TGCGCCAGCAGCTTGGCGGTGGGGATGCAAGAGACCCAGTACTTC